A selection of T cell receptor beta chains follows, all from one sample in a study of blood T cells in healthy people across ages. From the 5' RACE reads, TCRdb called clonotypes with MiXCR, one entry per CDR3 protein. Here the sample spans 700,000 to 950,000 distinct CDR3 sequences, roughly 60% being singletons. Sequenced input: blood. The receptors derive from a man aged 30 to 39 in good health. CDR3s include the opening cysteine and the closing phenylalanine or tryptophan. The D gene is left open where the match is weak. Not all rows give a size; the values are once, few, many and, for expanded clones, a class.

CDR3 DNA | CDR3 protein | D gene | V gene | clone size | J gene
TGCGCCAGCAGCCAAGCCTTAGCCCGCGAGCAGTACTTC | CASSQALAREQYF | NA | TRBV4-3 | NA | TRBJ2-7
TGCGCCAGCAGCCCTCAGGGGAGTACGCAGTATTTT | CASSPQGSTQYF | NA | TRBV4-1 | NA | TRBJ2-3
TGTGCCAGCTCACCGGCAATGGGCATCGCTGAAGCTTTCTTT | CASSPAMGIAEAFF | NA | TRBV18 | NA | TRBJ1-1
TGCAGTGCTAGAGGGGGGCCCATGGAAAAACTGTTTTTT | CSARGGPMEKLFF | NA | TRBV20-1 | NA | TRBJ1-4
TGTGCCAGCAGCGTGAAGGGACTAGCGGGGTCTGGGGCCAACGTCCTGACTTTC | CASSVKGLAGSGANVLTF | TRBD2 | TRBV9 | NA | TRBJ2-6
TGTGCCAGCAGCTTCGGGACCCTGAGTAACTATGGCTACACCTTC | CASSFGTLSNYGYTF | NA | TRBV7-2 | few | TRBJ1-2
TGTGCCAGCAGCCAACTAATAGAAGAGACCCAGTACTTC | CASSQLIEETQYF | NA | TRBV4-2 | NA | TRBJ2-5
TGTGCCAGCAGAGGGATTACTAATTCACCCCTCCACTTT | CASRGITNSPLHF | NA | TRBV6-2/TRBV6-3 | NA | TRBJ1-6
TGTGCCACCGCTCCGGGACAGGAATATGGCTACACCTTC | CATAPGQEYGYTF | TRBD1 | TRBV6-6 | NA | TRBJ1-2
TGTGCCAGCAGTCGGGACAGGGTGAGAAGAGATACGCAGTATTTT | CASSRDRVRRDTQYF | TRBD1 | TRBV6-2/TRBV6-3 | NA | TRBJ2-3
TGCAGTGCTAGTCTGGGGAACAGGGGCAATGGGCAGTTCTTC | CSASLGNRGNGQFF | TRBD1 | TRBV20-1 | NA | TRBJ2-1
TGCGCCACCCCACCACCTTTGCCTCACGGGCCCGGGGAGCTGTTTTTT | CATPPPLPHGPGELFF | NA | TRBV5-1 | NA | TRBJ2-2
TGTGCCAGCAGCCACTCCGACCGAGAGCAGTACTTC | CASSHSDREQYF | NA | TRBV5-6 | many | TRBJ2-7
TGTGCCAGCAGCCCAGAGGGACTAGCGGGAGGAGGGTGCTTGAATGAGCAGTTCTTC | CASSPEGLAGGGCLNEQFF | TRBD2 | TRBV7-3 | NA | TRBJ2-1
TGTGCCAGCAGTCCCTTTAGCGGGAGACAAGAGACCCAGTACTTC | CASSPFSGRQETQYF | TRBD2 | TRBV12-3/TRBV12-4 | NA | TRBJ2-5